Listed here are 17 T cell receptor beta chains from one sample, sequenced in a study of shared clonotypes between healthy human individuals. TCRdb keeps only in-frame clones here, not all; method: immunoSEQ multiplex PCR. Here the sample spans 950,000 to 1,300,000 clones, 60% to 80% being singletons. Sequenced: memory CD4+ T cells sorted from blood. Subset indicated: CD45RA-negative fraction. These receptors came from a man aged 18 to 30 in good health.

This clone was observed a handful of times. The gene calls are TRBV10-3 and TRBJ1-1, with TRBD1 matching 7 bases. There are 11 residues in the CDR3. CDR1 and CDR2 from the germline V gene are ENHRY and SYGVKD. The junction had 8 bases not matched to a gene; V was cut back by 11 bases and J by 8 bases. Here the CDR3 DNA reads TGTGCCGGAGGAGAGGACAGGGAAGCTTTCTTT. Amino acid sequence: CAGGEDREAFF.

This rearrangement joins TRBV7-2 to TRBJ1-6; maybe TRBD1 (5 bases). V lost 0 bases to trimming and J lost 5 bases, with 8 bases between them. The CDR3 loop spans 15 amino acids. CDR1 SGHTA and CDR2 FQGNSA come from the germline V gene. The CDR3 loop reads CASSLAGANNSPLHF. CDR3 in DNA: TGTGCCAGCAGCTTAGCAGGGGCTAATAATTCACCCCTCCACTTT.

The rearrangement joins TRBV4-2 to TRBJ1-6; D call uncertain. Germline lookup yields CDR1 LGHNA and CDR2 YNFKEQ. The V end was cut by 1 base, the J end by 0 bases, with 13 bases between. There are 18 residues in the CDR3. CDR3 coding DNA: TGTGCCAGCAGCCAAGCTGCCGACGGTAGCTCCTATAATTCACCCCTCCACTTT. It encodes CASSQAADGSSYNSPLHF.

This chain joins TRBV2 and TRBJ2-1, with 8 positions matching TRBD2. The V and J ends lost 0 bases and 5 bases, in that order; junction bases with no gene match: 3. Germline-derived CDR1 and CDR2 are SNHLY and FYNNEI. The CDR3 spans 15 residues. Written as DNA, the CDR3 is TGTGCCAGCAGTGAAGCGCTAGCGGGCGACAATGAGCAGTTCTTC. Its protein product is CASSEALAGDNEQFF.

This clone came up a few times. Other DNA sequences from this sample encode an identical CDR3 as well. V and J are TRBV30 and TRBJ2-3; 7 bases match TRBD1. This CDR3 is 12 amino acids long. The V and J ends lost 0 bases and 6 bases, in that order; junction bases with no gene match: 0. The V gene's germline CDR1 is GTSNPN and CDR2 SVGIG (reference sequence). The CDR3 spells CAWSVQGDTQYF. The DNA for the CDR3 is TGTGCCTGGAGTGTACAGGGGGATACGCAGTATTTT.

The chain has TRBV6-5 and TRBJ1-4; unclear D gene. The CDR3 has 14 residues. Trimming removed 9 bases at V and 0 bases at J, with 11 bases between. Germline assignment: CDR1 MNHEY and CDR2 SVGAGI. CDR3 sequence: CASQRRATNEKLFF. In nucleotides, the CDR3 is TGTGCCAGTCAACGGCGTGCAACTAATGAAAAACTGTTTTTT.

The chain uses TRBV5-1 and TRBJ2-1; TRBD1 matches at 7 bases. This CDR3 region has 14 residues. In germline, CDR1 is SGHRS, CDR2 YFSETQ. V dropped 2 bases and J dropped 5; count of bases not matched to a gene: 4. The chain's CDR3 is CASSFGQDHNEQFF. CDR3 coding DNA: TGCGCCAGCAGCTTTGGACAGGACCACAATGAGCAGTTCTTC. The whole variable domain, filled in from reference TRBV5-1 and TRBJ2-1, reads KAGVTQTPRYLIKTRGQQVTLSCSPISGHRSVSWYQQTPGQGLQFLFEYFSETQRNKGNFPGRFSGRQFSNSRSEMNVSTLELGDSALYLCASSFGQDHNEQFFGPGTRLTVL.

The chain couples TRBV14 to TRBJ2-7, with 13 bases fitting TRBD2. Trimming at V came to 5 bases and at J to 4 bases, leaving 5 bases not matched to a gene. This CDR3 spans 15 amino acids. From germline, CDR1 is SGHDN and CDR2 FVKESK. In nucleotides, the CDR3 is TGTGCCAGCAGCGCCGGGACTAGCGGGATTTACGAGCAGTACTTC. This codes for CASSAGTSGIYEQYF.

The chain couples TRBV7-9 to TRBJ2-2; TRBD1 or TRBD2 may be the D gene (5 bases each). The CDR3 is 14 amino acids. From germline, CDR1 is SEHNR and CDR2 FQNEAQ (reference sequence). With 6 bases removed from V and 7 bases from J, the gap between germline ends came to 15 bases. The CDR3 bases are TGTGCCAGCAGACGGGACCCGGACGGCGGGGAGCTGTTTTTT. Its protein product is CASRRDPDGGELFF.

The sample holds a few counts of this clone. The chain joins TRBV10-3 to TRBJ1-3; unclear D gene. Germline CDR1 is ENHRY and CDR2 is SYGVKD. V was shortened by 1 base and J by 5 bases, with 3 bases between the two germline ends. The CDR3 loop spans 12 amino acids. The CDR3 nucleotides are TGTGCCATCAGTGAGTTTCGAAACACCATATATTTT. It is translated as CAISEFRNTIYF.

The table lists this clone with a few counts. The genes are TRBV9 and TRBJ2-1; 10 nucleotides line up with TRBD1. The junction had 7 bases not matched to a gene; V was cut back by 4 bases and J by 9 bases. This CDR3 is built from 14 residues. The germline V gene encodes CDR1 SGDLS and CDR2 YYNGEE. The CDR3 sequence is CASSRDRGLGEQFF. Here the CDR3 DNA reads TGTGCCAGCAGCCGGGACAGGGGTTTAGGTGAGCAGTTCTTC. Looking up the rest from reference TRBV9 and TRBJ2-1 gives the full variable domain: DSGVTQTPKHLITATGQRVTLRCSPRSGDLSVYWYQQSLDQGLQFLIQYYNGEERAKGNILERFSAQQFPDLHSELNLSSLELGDSALYFCASSRDRGLGEQFFGPGTRLTVL.

This clone was seen just once. The V call is TRBV6-5, the J call TRBJ2-1; 9 nucleotides match TRBD2. The CDR3 is made up of 14 amino acids. Germline V lookup: CDR1 MNHEY, CDR2 SVGAGI. V lost 4 bases to trimming and J lost 6 bases; unmatched junction nucleotides: 4. The CDR3 DNA reads as TGTGCCAGCAGTTCGCCGACTAGCGGCAATGAGCAGTTCTTC. Its protein is CASSSPTSGNEQFF.

The rearrangement uses TRBV4-2 and TRBJ1-3, with TRBD1 as a possible D gene (6 bases). Germline V gene data show CDR1 as LGHNA and CDR2 as YNFKEQ. The CDR3 covers 15 residues. The ends were cut back, 3 bases at V and 1 base at J, with 10 bases in the middle. As DNA, the CDR3 is TGTGCCAGCAGCCACAACAGGGCTTCTGGAAACACCATATATTTT. It yields the protein CASSHNRASGNTIYF.

In regard to this clone: Other DNA sequences in the same sample also yield this CDR3. V gene TRBV6-5 combines with J gene TRBJ2-2, with 11 positions matching TRBD1. Germline trimming cut 5 bases from V and 6 bases from J; bases unmatched to any gene: 2. There are 14 residues in the CDR3. The germline V gene encodes CDR1 MNHEY and CDR2 SVGAGI. The CDR3 is CASSRDRGAGELFF. In nucleotides, the CDR3 is TGTGCCAGCAGTCGGGACAGGGGGGCCGGGGAGCTGTTTTTT.

This clone was seen more than once but under ten times. The sample carries other DNA sequences with the same CDR3. The CDR3, as DNA: TGTGCCAGCAGTCTTCGACAGGGGCGCACCGGGGAGCTGTTTTTT. It codes for CASSLRQGRTGELFF. The rearrangement uses TRBV6-5 and TRBJ2-2; 8 nucleotides agree with TRBD1. Trimming removed 5 bases from V and 4 bases from J; junction bases left unmatched: 6. The CDR3 extends over 15 amino acids. CDR1 is MNHEY, CDR2 SVGAGI, per germline.

V usage is TRBV28 and J usage is TRBJ1-1; D may be TRBD1 (5 bases). Trimming removed 7 bases at V and 7 bases at J, with 10 bases between. The V gene's germline CDR1 is MDHEN and CDR2 SYDVKM. The length of the CDR3 is 11 residues. CDR3 in DNA: TGTGCCAGCATCGGGGCTCTTGAAGCTTTCTTT. Protein sequence: CASIGALEAFF.

The chain recombines TRBV5-1 with TRBJ2-7; perhaps TRBD1 as D (7 bases). There are 14 residues in the CDR3. Looked up from germline, CDR1 is SGHRS and CDR2 is YFSETQ. V gave up 5 bases and J gave up 1 base, with 13 bases separating them. CDR3 sequence: CASREGQYSYEQYF. The CDR3 DNA is TGCGCCAGCAGGGAGGGACAGTATTCCTACGAGCAGTACTTC.